A single sample gave rise to the 13 T cell receptor beta chains below, sequenced in a study of cytomegalovirus exposure and HLA in healthy donors. Vbeta (60) and Jbeta (13) primers were used in the PCR. Sequenced by immunoSEQ multiplex PCR; TCRdb stores in-frame clones only, minus some. The repertoire holds about 190,000 clones, with 70% to 90% as singletons. The sample was PBMCs. These receptors all stem from a woman in her twenties or thirties in good health and CMV-seronegative.

This chain connects TRBV5-1 to TRBJ2-1; possible D gene TRBD1, 6 bases. Germline V gene lookup returns CDR1 SGHRS and CDR2 YFSETQ. There are 14 residues in the CDR3. Trimming removed 4 bases at V and 4 bases at J, with 12 bases between. In DNA form, the CDR3 reads TGCGCCAGCAGCCCAGGGGTCCTTTACAATGAGCAGTTCTTC. This translates into CASSPGVLYNEQFF.

Only one count was recorded for this clone. The rearrangement links TRBV5-1 to TRBJ1-2; 9 positions agree with TRBD1. The germline gives CDR1 SGHRS, CDR2 YFSETQ. The CDR3 has 15 residues. V lost 3 bases to trimming and J lost 5 bases; unmatched junction nucleotides: 8. CDR3 amino acids: CASSWGQGENYGYTF. The CDR3 nucleotides read TGCGCCAGCAGCTGGGGACAGGGAGAGAATTATGGCTACACCTTC. Combining the CDR3 with reference TRBV5-1 and TRBJ1-2 gives the whole variable domain KAGVTQTPRYLIKTRGQQVTLSCSPISGHRSVSWYQQTPGQGLQFLFEYFSETQRNKGNFPGRFSGRQFSNSRSEMNVSTLELGDSALYLCASSWGQGENYGYTFGSGTRLTVV.

The chain recombines TRBV6-5 with TRBJ1-2; D remains ambiguous. This CDR3 region has 13 residues. V was shortened by 4 bases and J by 4 bases, with 10 bases between the two germline ends. In germline, CDR1 is MNHEY, CDR2 SVGAGI. This CDR3 reads CASSLGSGYGYTF. The CDR3, as DNA: TGTGCCAGCAGTTTAGGAAGCGGCTATGGCTACACCTTC.

In the case of this clone: Relative to the germline gene, one junction end is altered; a read error may explain this. The chain recombines TRBV16 with TRBJ2-1; 7 bases map to TRBD1. The V gene's germline CDR1 is KGHSY and CDR2 FQNENV. The length of the CDR3 is 14 residues. This CDR3 is CASSRDRVGNGQFF. In DNA, the CDR3 is TGTGCCAGCAGCCGAGACAGGGTGGGCAATGGGCAGTTCTTC.

This chain connects TRBV5-1 to TRBJ2-7, with D possibly being TRBD2 (5 bases). The germline V gene has CDR1 SGHRS and CDR2 YFSETQ. CDR3 length: 15 residues. V shed 0 bases and J shed 5 bases, with 15 bases lying between them. In DNA form, the CDR3 reads TGCGCCAGCAGCTTGGCTGGAGCGGTGCCGAACGAGCAGTACTTC. It translates to CASSLAGAVPNEQYF.

The chain recombines TRBV19 with TRBJ2-7; TRBD1 might be the D (6 bases). V gave up 3 bases and J gave up 1 base, with 16 bases separating them. The CDR3 sequence is 16 residues long. Germline V CDR1 and CDR2: LNHDA, SQIVND (reference sequence). The CDR3 sequence is CASSISRDTSSYEQYF. The CDR3 bases are TGTGCCAGTAGTATTTCCCGGGACACCTCATCCTACGAGCAGTACTTC.

The CDR3 region is CASKRQMGFGNTIYF. For the CDR3, the DNA is TGTGCCAGCAAGCGACAGATGGGATTTGGAAACACCATATATTTT. The genes are TRBV6-1 and TRBJ1-3; D might be TRBD1 (5 bases). This CDR3 spans 15 amino acids. Germline CDR1 reads MNHNS; CDR2 reads SASEGT. The V and J ends lost 7 bases and 3 bases respectively, with 16 bases between them.

The chain has TRBV5-4 and TRBJ2-3, with 8 bases aligning to TRBD2. Germline values: CDR1 SGHNT, CDR2 YYREEE (reference sequence). There are 14 residues in the CDR3. V shed 2 bases and J 5 bases; nucleotides not matched to a gene: 4. CDR3 residues: CASSFGLALDTQYF. As DNA, the CDR3 is TGTGCCAGCAGCTTTGGACTAGCTTTAGATACGCAGTATTTT.

Notes on this clone: A read error may produce the germline difference seen at one junction end. V is TRBV7-9 and J is TRBJ2-1; D is ambiguous. The length of the CDR3 is 11 residues. The germline V gene has CDR1 SEHNR and CDR2 FQNEAQ (reference sequence). Written as DNA, the CDR3 is TGTTCCAGCAGCCAACTATGGGAGCAGTTCTTC. Translating it yields CSSSQLWEQFF. The full variable domain, with the rest looked up from reference TRBV7-9 and TRBJ2-1, is DTGVSQNPRHKITKRGQNVTFRCDPISEHNRLYWYRQTLGQGPEFLTYFQNEAQLEKSRLLSDRFSAERPKGSFSTLEIQRTEQGDSAMYLCSSSQLWEQFFGPGTRLTVL.

The chain is built from TRBV5-1 and TRBJ2-7; D is perhaps TRBD2 (6 bases). The germline V and J ends were trimmed by 2 bases and 2 bases, with 11 bases remaining between them. Germline values: CDR1 SGHRS, CDR2 YFSETQ. The CDR3 contains 14 residues. As DNA, the CDR3 is TGCGCCAGCAGCTTTATATCTAGCGCCTACGAGCAGTACTTC. This sequence encodes CASSFISSAYEQYF. Using reference TRBV5-1 and TRBJ2-7 for the parts outside the CDR3, the full variable domain is KAGVTQTPRYLIKTRGQQVTLSCSPISGHRSVSWYQQTPGQGLQFLFEYFSETQRNKGNFPGRFSGRQFSNSRSEMNVSTLELGDSALYLCASSFISSAYEQYFGPGTRLTVT.

This rearrangement joins TRBV14 to TRBJ2-7; D ambiguous. V was pared by 1 base and J by 3 bases, with 4 bases between. In germline, CDR1 is SGHDN, CDR2 FVKESK. This CDR3 spans 12 amino acids. The CDR3 bases are TGTGCCAGCAGCCAAGCGGGCTACGAGCAGTACTTC. Amino acid sequence: CASSQAGYEQYF.

CDR3 DNA sequence: TGCGCCAGCAGCTTGATGTCGGGGGGATACAATGAGCAGTTCTTC. Protein sequence: CASSLMSGGYNEQFF. V is TRBV5-1 and J is TRBJ2-1; 7 nucleotides match TRBD2. The CDR3 is made up of 15 amino acids. Germline-derived CDR1 and CDR2 are SGHRS and YFSETQ. Trimming took 1 base from V and 4 from J; bases not matched to a gene: 5.

The genes are TRBV5-4 and TRBJ2-3; possible D gene TRBD1, 6 bases. V was trimmed by 0 bases and J by 2 bases, leaving 10 bases between them. There are 15 residues in the CDR3. Germline V CDR1 and CDR2: SGHNT, YYREEE (reference sequence). The CDR3 DNA follows: TGTGCCAGCAGCTTGGAGGGGGAATTCACAGATACGCAGTATTTT. Residues: CASSLEGEFTDTQYF. Combining the CDR3 with reference TRBV5-4 and TRBJ2-3 gives the whole variable domain ETGVTQSPTHLIKTRGQQVTLRCSSQSGHNTVSWYQQALGQGPQFIFQYYREEENGRGNFPPRFSGLQFPNYSSELNVNALELDDSALYLCASSLEGEFTDTQYFGPGTRLTVL.